Below, 21 T cell receptor beta chains from the same sample are listed, as sequenced in a study of healthy donors' naive CD4 and CD8 T cells. Starting from 500 ng of total RNA, TCR libraries were made with linear amplification. TCRdb re-derived calls from the reads in MiXCR, one entry per CDR3 protein. Altogether about 180,000 distinct CDR3 sequences are present, about 70% being singletons, with the ten largest covering less than 2.5%. Sample: naive CD4+ and CD8+ T cells sorted from blood, pooled from several donors. The receptor set was obtained from a pool of human donors in good health; the sample pools cells from several healthy donors.

The chain employs TRBV7-9 and TRBJ2-5; 8 bases fit TRBD1. Germline V CDR1 and CDR2: SEHNR, FQNEAQ (reference sequence). Losses at the gene ends were 1 base for V and 3 bases for J; bases not matched to a gene: 1. The CDR3 is 14 amino acids. DNA of the CDR3: TGTGCCAGCAGCTTAGAGACAGGGGAAGAGACCCAGTACTTC. Residues: CASSLETGEETQYF.

The genes are TRBV29-1 and TRBJ2-7; TRBD2 might be the D (5 bases). Deletions cut 3 bases from V and 2 bases from J, with 11 bases between. The CDR3 runs to 13 residues. The germline V gene has CDR1 SQVTM and CDR2 ANQGSEA. The CDR3 region has the DNA TGCAGCGTTGAGGGAGTGGGCCCCTACGAGCAGTACTTC. The encoded protein is CSVEGVGPYEQYF.

This clonotype was seen a few times. This chain uses TRBV28 with TRBJ1-1; D might be TRBD1 (6 bases). The ends were cut back, 1 base at V and 5 bases at J, with 11 bases in the middle. From germline, CDR1 is MDHEN and CDR2 SYDVKM. CDR3 size: 14 residues. DNA of the CDR3: TGTGCCAGCAGTTTATCAGGGGAGGGTACTGAAGCTTTCTTT. It encodes CASSLSGEGTEAFF.

This rearrangement joins TRBV29-1 to TRBJ2-3; unclear D gene. The CDR3 is 13 amino acids. Germline V gene lookup returns CDR1 SQVTM and CDR2 ANQGSEA. Between the trimmed V and J ends, which lost 3 bases and 3 bases, there was a span of 10 bases. CDR3 DNA sequence: TGCAGCGTTGACCCGGCCCTAACAGATACGCAGTATTTT. Translated, it gives CSVDPALTDTQYF.

This chain links TRBV28 with TRBJ2-1; possible D gene TRBD2, 6 bases. Germline V lookup: CDR1 MDHEN, CDR2 SYDVKM. The CDR3 totals 16 residues. The V end was cut by 4 bases, the J end by 5 bases, with 18 bases between. Written as DNA, the CDR3 is TGTGCCAGCAGTTCGCGGGACTCCCTTAGGAACAATGAGCAGTTCTTC. Amino acids: CASSSRDSLRNNEQFF.

This clonotype was found a few times. The CDR3 DNA reads TGTGCCAGTTGGGGGGACAGCGCATACAATGAGCAGTTCTTC. Translating gives CASWGDSAYNEQFF. This chain links TRBV27 with TRBJ2-1, with a tentative D call TRBD1 (7 bases). Germline-derived CDR1 and CDR2 are MNHEY and SMNVEV (reference sequence). The CDR3 is 14 amino acids. With 9 bases removed from V and 4 bases from J, the gap between germline ends came to 16 bases.

This rearrangement joins TRBV11-2 to TRBJ1-1; D gene uncertain. The V end lost 1 base, the J end lost 5 bases, and 5 bases lay between the germline ends. The germline CDR1 and CDR2 sequences are SGHAT and FQNNGV. The CDR3 runs to 12 residues. CDR3 residues: CASSLVRTEAFF. As DNA, the CDR3 is TGTGCCAGCAGCTTAGTGCGGACTGAAGCTTTCTTT. The entire variable domain, with the rest obtained from reference TRBV11-2 and TRBJ1-1, is as follows: EAGVAQSPRYKIIEKRQSVAFWCNPISGHATLYWYQQILGQGPKLLIQFQNNGVVDDSQLPKDRFSAERLKGVDSTLKIQPAKLEDSAVYLCASSLVRTEAFFGQGTRLTVV.

The sample holds a few counts of this clonotype. As DNA, the CDR3 is TGCAGTGCTAGACAGGCAACTACTGCAACTAATGAAAAACTGTTTTTT. Protein: CSARQATTATNEKLFF. The V call is TRBV20-1, the J call TRBJ1-4; D call uncertain. Germline V gene lookup returns CDR1 DFQATT and CDR2 SNEGSKA (reference sequence). Trimming shortened V by 2 bases and J by 0 bases, and 13 bases separated the two germline ends. The CDR3 covers 16 residues.

The chain combines TRBV5-5 with TRBJ2-7, with D possibly TRBD2 on 7 matching bases. The ends were cut back, 4 bases at V and 0 bases at J, with 17 bases in the middle. The length of the CDR3 is 16 residues. Germline V gene data show CDR1 as SGHKS and CDR2 as YYEKEE (reference sequence). The CDR3 region is CASSARGATSSYEQYF. The DNA for the CDR3 is TGTGCCAGCAGCGCTCGGGGGGCTACGAGCTCCTACGAGCAGTACTTC.

This clonotype appeared once. J is TRBJ2-7 and V is TRBV6-6, with D possibly TRBD2 on 6 matching bases. Germline CDR1 and CDR2: MNHNY and SVGAGI (reference sequence). V was trimmed by 2 bases and J by 2 bases, leaving 19 bases between them. This CDR3 region has 17 residues. CDR3 sequence (DNA): TGTGCCAGCAGTTACCCGGCAACGCGGGATCAGACCTACGAGCAGTACTTC. As protein: CASSYPATRDQTYEQYF.

The chain uses TRBV20-1 and TRBJ2-1, with D unclear. The germline CDR1 and CDR2 sequences are DFQATT and SNEGSKA (reference sequence). The length of the CDR3 is 13 residues. Between the trimmed V and J ends, which lost 7 bases and 6 bases, there was a span of 16 bases. The CDR3 nucleotides read TGCAGTGTATATCCGCTAGGAACCAATGAGCAGTTCTTC. This sequence encodes CSVYPLGTNEQFF.

In this sample, this clonotype turned up a few times. The rearrangement joins TRBV29-1 to TRBJ2-7; 14 bases fit TRBD2. CDR3 length: 14 amino acids. V shed 6 bases and J 5 bases; nucleotides not matched to a gene: 6. CDR1 is SQVTM and CDR2 is ANQGSEA in the germline V gene. The CDR3 coding sequence is TGCAGCGTGGCTGGACTAGCGGGGGGCAACGAGCAGTACTTC. Translating it yields CSVAGLAGGNEQYF.

The V call is TRBV4-3, the J call TRBJ1-1; TRBD1 agrees at 8 bases. J was trimmed by 4 bases and V by 1 base; bases with no gene match: 5. The germline gives CDR1 LGHNA, CDR2 YSLEER. This CDR3 is built from 15 residues. For the CDR3, the DNA is TGCGCCAGCAGCCAAGGACCAGGGGGCGGCACTGAAGCTTTCTTT. It codes for CASSQGPGGGTEAFF.

The chain employs TRBV29-1 and TRBJ2-7, with D hard to call. In germline, CDR1 is SQVTM, CDR2 ANQGSEA. The CDR3 is made up of 13 amino acids. Trimming cost V 5 bases and J 0 bases, with 11 bases left between them. DNA for the CDR3: TGCAGCGTTTTAGGTATAGACTCCTACGAGCAGTACTTC. This sequence encodes CSVLGIDSYEQYF.

V and J are TRBV29-1 and TRBJ2-1, with 7 bases matching TRBD1. Germline V gene lookup returns CDR1 SQVTM and CDR2 ANQGSEA. The ends lost 6 bases at V and 14 bases at J; junction bases unmatched: 13. The CDR3 spans 12 residues. The CDR3 sequence is CSVESQGPQEFF. Here the CDR3 DNA reads TGCAGCGTGGAATCACAGGGGCCTCAGGAGTTCTTC.

The chain is built from TRBV11-3 and TRBJ2-3; no clear D gene. V was cut by 6 bases and J by 4 bases, with 8 bases left in between. Germline V gene sequence: CDR1 SGHNT, CDR2 YENEEA. The CDR3 is 12 residues long. The CDR3 region has the DNA TGTGCCAGCAGATCAGAGGCAGATACGCAGTATTTT. This sequence encodes CASRSEADTQYF.

Only one count was recorded for this clonotype. V is TRBV11-2 and J is TRBJ2-1; possibly TRBD2 for D (6 bases). The CDR3 has 13 residues. Trimming removed 5 bases from V and 6 bases from J, with 11 bases in between. CDR1 and CDR2 from the germline V gene are SGHAT and FQNNGV. The CDR3 nucleotides read TGTGCCAGCAGCCTGGGACTCTCCAATGAGCAGTTCTTC. This gives the protein CASSLGLSNEQFF.

This chain joins TRBV5-1 and TRBJ2-3; 8 positions agree with TRBD2. The length of the CDR3 is 16 residues. With 0 bases clipped from V and 0 bases from J, the junction kept 3 bases outside the gene matches. The germline gives CDR1 SGHRS, CDR2 YFSETQ. In DNA form, the CDR3 reads TGCGCCAGCAGCTTGGGAATAGCGGGGAGCACAGATACGCAGTATTTT. Translated: CASSLGIAGSTDTQYF.

The chain has TRBV29-1 and TRBJ2-3; 9 bases are shared with TRBD1. The CDR3 length is 15 residues. Germline V CDR1 and CDR2: SQVTM, ANQGSEA. The V gene end was trimmed by 6 bases and the J gene end by 6 bases; junction bases not matched to a gene: 13. The CDR3 nucleotides read TGCAGCGTGAACAGGGGGCGCTTGGGATTTGATACGCAGTATTTT. Translation gives CSVNRGRLGFDTQYF.

V usage is TRBV29-1 and J usage is TRBJ1-1, with D maybe TRBD1 (5 bases). V dropped 7 bases and J dropped 10 bases, with 13 bases sitting between them. The germline gives CDR1 SQVTM, CDR2 ANQGSEA. The CDR3 is 10 residues long. CDR3 in DNA: TGCAGCGGTTACCGGACACGAGCTTTCTTT. It codes for CSGYRTRAFF.

This chain joins TRBV19 and TRBJ1-1; D is ambiguous. CDR3 length: 14 residues. CDR1 is LNHDA and CDR2 is SQIVND in the germline V gene (reference sequence). Trimming stripped 2 bases from V and 0 bases from J, with 7 bases between. CDR3 sequence reads: CASSINGLNTEAFF. DNA for the CDR3: TGTGCCAGTAGTATAAACGGGTTGAACACTGAAGCTTTCTTT.